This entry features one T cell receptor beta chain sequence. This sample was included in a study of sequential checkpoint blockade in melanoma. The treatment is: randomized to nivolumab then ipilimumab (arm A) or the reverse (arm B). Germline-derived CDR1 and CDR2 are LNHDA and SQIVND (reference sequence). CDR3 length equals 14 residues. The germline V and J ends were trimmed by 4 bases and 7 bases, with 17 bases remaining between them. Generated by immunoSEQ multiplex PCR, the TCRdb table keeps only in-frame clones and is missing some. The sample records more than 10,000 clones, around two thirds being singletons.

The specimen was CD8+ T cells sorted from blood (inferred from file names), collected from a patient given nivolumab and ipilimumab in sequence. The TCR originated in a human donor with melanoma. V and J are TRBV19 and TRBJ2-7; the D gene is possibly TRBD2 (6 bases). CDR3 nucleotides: TGTGCCAGTAGTAGGCGGGATAATCCAGGGGAGCAGTACTTC. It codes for CASSRRDNPGEQYF.